The present T cell receptor (beta chain) was sequenced within a study of blood T cell repertoires in COVID-19. Clones were sequenced by immunoSEQ multiplex PCR, and TCRdb holds only the in-frame ones, with some missing. The sample includes some 190,000 clones, 84% seen only once; the top ten take around 19%. Trimming stripped 1 base from V and 0 bases from J, with 11 bases between. This CDR3 has 16 residues. Germline assignment: CDR1 KGHSH and CDR2 LQKENI. The chain has TRBV18 and TRBJ2-3; D uncertain. The clonotype originates from a human donor in a cohort sampled during active COVID-19. Sequencing was done on a sample of peripheral blood. CDR3 residues: CASSPLLHTSTDTQYF. In DNA, the CDR3 is TGTGCCAGCTCACCACTTTTGCATACTAGCACAGATACGCAGTATTTT. Full variable domain (missing parts from reference TRBV18 and TRBJ2-3): NAGVMQNPRHLVRRRGQEARLRCSPMKGHSHVYWYRQLPEEGLKFMVYLQKENIIDESGMPKERFSAEFPKEGPSILRIQQVVRGDSAAYFCASSPLLHTSTDTQYFGPGTRLTVL.